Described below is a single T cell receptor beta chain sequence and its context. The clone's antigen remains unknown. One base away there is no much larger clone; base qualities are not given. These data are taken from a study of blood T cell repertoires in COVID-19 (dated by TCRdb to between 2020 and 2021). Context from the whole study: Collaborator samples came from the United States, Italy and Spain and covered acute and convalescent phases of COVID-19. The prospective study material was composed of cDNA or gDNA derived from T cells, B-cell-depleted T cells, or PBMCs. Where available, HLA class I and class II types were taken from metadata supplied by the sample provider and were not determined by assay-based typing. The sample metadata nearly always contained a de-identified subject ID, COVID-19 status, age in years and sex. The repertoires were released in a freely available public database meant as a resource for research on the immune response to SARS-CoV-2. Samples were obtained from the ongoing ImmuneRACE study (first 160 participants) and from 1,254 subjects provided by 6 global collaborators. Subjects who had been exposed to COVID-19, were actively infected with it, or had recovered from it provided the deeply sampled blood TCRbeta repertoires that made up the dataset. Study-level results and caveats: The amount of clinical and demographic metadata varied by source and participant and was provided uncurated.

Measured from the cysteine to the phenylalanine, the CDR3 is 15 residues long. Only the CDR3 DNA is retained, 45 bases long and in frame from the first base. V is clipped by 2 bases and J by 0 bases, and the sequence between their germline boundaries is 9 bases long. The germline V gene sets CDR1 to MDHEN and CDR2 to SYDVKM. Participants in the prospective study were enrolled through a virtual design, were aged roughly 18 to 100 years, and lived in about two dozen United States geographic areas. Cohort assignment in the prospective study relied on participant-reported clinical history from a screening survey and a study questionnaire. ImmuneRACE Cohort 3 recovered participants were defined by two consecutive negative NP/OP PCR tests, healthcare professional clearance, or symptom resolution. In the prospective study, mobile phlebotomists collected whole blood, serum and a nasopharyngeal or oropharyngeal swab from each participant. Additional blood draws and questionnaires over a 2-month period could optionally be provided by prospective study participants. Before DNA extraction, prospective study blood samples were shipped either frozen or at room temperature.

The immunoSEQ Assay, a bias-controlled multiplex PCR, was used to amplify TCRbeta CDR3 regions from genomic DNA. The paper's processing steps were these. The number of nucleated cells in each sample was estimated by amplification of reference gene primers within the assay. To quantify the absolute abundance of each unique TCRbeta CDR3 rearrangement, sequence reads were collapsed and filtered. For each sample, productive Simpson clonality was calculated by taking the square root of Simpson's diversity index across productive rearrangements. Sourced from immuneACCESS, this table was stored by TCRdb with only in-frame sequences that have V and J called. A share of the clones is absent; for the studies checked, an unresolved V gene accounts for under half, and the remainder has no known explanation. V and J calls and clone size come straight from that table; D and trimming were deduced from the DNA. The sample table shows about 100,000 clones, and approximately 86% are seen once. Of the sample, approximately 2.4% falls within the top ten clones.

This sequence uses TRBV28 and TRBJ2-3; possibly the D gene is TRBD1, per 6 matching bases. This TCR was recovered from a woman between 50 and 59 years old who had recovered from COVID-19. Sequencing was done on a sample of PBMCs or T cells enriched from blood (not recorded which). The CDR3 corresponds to CASSLGGLSTDTQYF. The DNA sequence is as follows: TGTGCCAGCAGTTTAGGGGGCCTTAGCACAGATACGCAGTATTTT.